What follows are 9 T cell receptor beta chains derived from one specimen sequenced in a study of T cells in localized non-small cell lung cancer (TCRdb year 2020). Receptors were amplified or captured by the immunoSEQ multiplex PCR assay. Imported from immuneACCESS, the table was reduced by TCRdb to in-frame sequences with V and J called. These copies leave out some clones; in studies compared against another copy, an unresolved V gene accounts for under half, and the cause of the remainder is not known. This sample gives some 40,000 clones in total; around nine tenths of them show up just once. Around 7% of the sample is taken by the ten largest. The sample in question was peripheral blood, obtained before any cancer treatment. Source of these receptors: a female donor over 55 with stage I lung adenocarcinoma.

V gene TRBV9 combines with J gene TRBJ2-3; D not certain. The V end lost 0 bases, the J end lost 4 bases, and 9 bases lay between the germline ends. CDR3 size: 14 residues. Per germline, CDR1 SGDLS and CDR2 YYNGEE. The CDR3, as DNA: TGTGCCAGCAGCGTAGGGCTAATGGCAGATACGCAGTATTTT. Amino acids: CASSVGLMADTQYF. The full variable domain, its missing parts supplied by reference TRBV9 and TRBJ2-3, is DSGVTQTPKHLITATGQRVTLRCSPRSGDLSVYWYQQSLDQGLQFLIQYYNGEERAKGNILERFSAQQFPDLHSELNLSSLELGDSALYFCASSVGLMADTQYFGPGTRLTVL.

The rearrangement joins TRBV29-1 to TRBJ1-1; 8 nucleotides match TRBD1. Germline CDR1 reads SQVTM; CDR2 reads ANQGSEA. V shed 6 bases and J 5 bases; nucleotides not matched to a gene: 5. The CDR3 sequence is 12 residues long. CDR3 residues: CSVDRGRTEAFF. Here the CDR3 DNA reads TGCAGCGTCGACAGGGGACGGACTGAAGCTTTCTTT.

The chain employs TRBV10-3 and TRBJ1-4, with a possible D match to TRBD1 (5 bases). Germline lookup yields CDR1 ENHRY and CDR2 SYGVKD. This CDR3 is 13 amino acids long. V was cut by 8 bases and J by 0 bases, with 7 bases left in between. The CDR3 protein is CAIGGPTNEKLFF. The CDR3 DNA reads TGTGCCATCGGGGGACCAACTAATGAAAAACTGTTTTTT.

This rearrangement joins TRBV19 to TRBJ2-2; D gene unclear. The CDR3 length is 14 residues. Germline V gene sequence: CDR1 LNHDA, CDR2 SQIVND (reference sequence). Trimming cost V 3 bases and J 2 bases, with 7 bases left between them. The DNA of the CDR3 is TGTGCCAGTAGTATCGGTAGAAACACCGGGGAGCTGTTTTTT. Translating it yields CASSIGRNTGELFF. Full variable domain (outside the CDR3, taken from reference TRBV19 and TRBJ2-2): DGGITQSPKYLFRKEGQNVTLSCEQNLNHDAMYWYRQDPGQGLRLIYYSQIVNDFQKGDIAEGYSVSREKKESFPLTVTSAQKNPTAFYLCASSIGRNTGELFFGEGSRLTVL.

J is TRBJ1-1 and V is TRBV10-3; 7 nucleotides align to TRBD1. J gave up 3 bases and V 8 bases, and 6 bases lay outside the gene matches. In germline, CDR1 is ENHRY, CDR2 SYGVKD. The CDR3 covers 13 residues. The CDR3 is CAILGQMDTEAFF. The CDR3 DNA reads as TGTGCCATCCTGGGACAGATGGACACTGAAGCTTTCTTT.

The V and J genes are TRBV6-1 and TRBJ2-7, with D possibly being TRBD1 (5 bases). The CDR3 runs 12 residues. Trimming took 3 bases from V and 4 from J, leaving 7 bases between them. Looked up from germline, CDR1 is MNHNS and CDR2 is SASEGT. CDR3 residues: CASSESGYEQYF. As DNA, the CDR3 is TGTGCCAGCAGTGAGTCAGGGTACGAGCAGTACTTC.

The rearrangement uses TRBV27 and TRBJ2-7, with 9 bases lining up with TRBD2. Trimming at V came to 7 bases and at J to 3 bases, leaving 13 bases not matched to a gene. Germline CDR1 is MNHEY and CDR2 is SMNVEV (reference sequence). This CDR3 comprises 16 residues. The CDR3 DNA reads TGTGCCAGCACCTCCTCATTAGCGGGGGCCCGCTACGAGCAGTACTTC. Translating it yields CASTSSLAGARYEQYF.

The chain uses TRBV7-9 and TRBJ2-2, with TRBD2 as a possible D gene (6 bases). Trimming removed 6 bases from V and 1 base from J, with 15 bases in between. Germline-derived CDR1 and CDR2 are SEHNR and FQNEAQ (reference sequence). CDR3 length: 16 amino acids. Written as DNA, the CDR3 is TGTGCCAGCAGTTTCCAGGGAGCGGGGAACACCGGGGAGCTGTTTTTT. Protein: CASSFQGAGNTGELFF.

J is TRBJ2-7 and V is TRBV7-9; TRBD1 agrees at 8 bases. The germline gives CDR1 SEHNR, CDR2 FQNEAQ (reference sequence). J lost 2 bases, V lost 5 bases, and 5 bases had no gene match. The CDR3 contains 14 residues. This chain's CDR3 is CASSRTDRAYEQYF. The CDR3 bases are TGTGCCAGCAGCCGAACGGACAGGGCCTACGAGCAGTACTTC.